The rows below give T cell receptor beta chains drawn from one sample of a study of blood T cell repertoires in COVID-19. The protocol was immunoSEQ multiplex PCR, while the TCRdb copy is restricted to in-frame clones and leaves out a portion. The data hold about 170,000 clones, with roughly 91% observed a single time. Sequenced material: peripheral blood. The receptor set was obtained from a woman between 50 and 59 years old with acute or convalescent COVID-19. The conserved cysteine and the conserved F or W are not part of the CDR3 here. Fields, in order: V gene, D gene, CDR3 length, J gene, CDR3 protein. A D gene is named only where the DNA matches it firmly.

>TRBV9|TRBD2|14|TRBJ2-1
ASSVVSSGQYNEQF
>TRBV12-3/TRBV12-4|.|11|TRBJ1-4
ASLETPNEKLF
>TRBV7-9|TRBD2|12|TRBJ2-5
ASRTSGRGETQY
>TRBV5-4|TRBD1|13|TRBJ1-2
ASSSLPGQSYGYT
>TRBV3-1/TRBV3-2|.|13|TRBJ2-1
ASSQEQASYNEQF
>TRBV19|TRBD1|10|TRBJ2-1
ASSEDRGGQF
>TRBV7-8|.|15|TRBJ2-1
ASSLGSRGEVVNEQF
>TRBV6-6|.|12|TRBJ2-5
ASGPTGGRETQY
>TRBV4-3|TRBD2|15|TRBJ2-3
ASSQETSGASTDTQY
>TRBV10-1|.|11|TRBJ1-1
ASSESGNTEAF
>TRBV24-1|.|11|TRBJ2-2
ATSGEGGGELF
>TRBV5-1|.|11|TRBJ1-1
ASSGQMNTEAF
>TRBV10-3|.|11|TRBJ2-7
AISGLRFYEQY
>TRBV10-3|.|11|TRBJ2-2
AISPSPTGELF
>TRBV7-2|TRBD2|13|TRBJ2-7
ASSLEGTSSYEQY
>TRBV28|TRBD2|12|TRBJ2-1
ASSLGQGGNEQF
>TRBV30|.|15|TRBJ1-2
AWSVPGMNDFLYGYT
>TRBV7-9|.|11|TRBJ2-2
ASSLSTAGELF
>TRBV10-1|.|11|TRBJ1-6
ASSATDGSPLH
>TRBV20-1|.|10|TRBJ1-2
SASTANYGYT
>TRBV30|.|10|TRBJ2-7
AWSDRAYEQY
>TRBV28|TRBD1|12|TRBJ1-2
ASVLSGGFYGYT
>TRBV15|.|13|TRBJ1-2
ATSRDRQTSYGYT
>TRBV15|.|14|TRBJ1-5
ATSRVDFLQGQPQH
>TRBV5-6|TRBD1|14|TRBJ1-2
ASSTDRGRVGYGYT
>TRBV3-1/TRBV3-2|.|13|TRBJ2-2
ASSPDSRVIGELF
>TRBV3-1/TRBV3-2|.|8|TRBJ1-5
ASSRQPQH
>TRBV6-6|TRBD1|12|TRBJ2-2
AIKGTVNTGELF
>TRBV7-8|TRBD2|14|TRBJ2-5
ASSSGTSGSRETQY
>TRBV9|TRBD2|13|TRBJ2-1
ASSVVGLAYNEQF
>TRBV4-1|TRBD1|15|TRBJ1-1
ASSQETGQGRLTEAF
>TRBV29-1|.|14|TRBJ1-2
SVVGAGVGLNYGYT
>TRBV5-1|.|13|TRBJ1-6
ASSLAGGRESPLH
>TRBV19|TRBD1|11|TRBJ1-2
ATEDRGRGGYT
>TRBV5-4|TRBD2|13|TRBJ2-2
ASSLLAGGTGELF
>TRBV2|TRBD1|14|TRBJ2-3
ASRRDRGTSTDTQY
>TRBV4-1|.|12|TRBJ2-7
ASSRAGDSYEQY
>TRBV5-6|TRBD1|12|TRBJ1-2
ASSLKGQPYGYT
>TRBV4-3|TRBD2|17|TRBJ2-2
ASSQAIPSGRANTGELF
>TRBV24-1|TRBD1|13|TRBJ1-2
ATSDSDRGYYGYT
>TRBV19|.|11|TRBJ1-1
ASSIQGPPEAF
>TRBV5-4|.|12|TRBJ2-5
ASSFFQGQETQY